This T cell receptor (beta chain) originates from a study of cytomegalovirus exposure and HLA in healthy donors. Turning to the study itself: Among the 400 or so donors who were genotyped, 81% fell in the genetic ancestry cluster that is associated with self-reported Caucasian donors.

General study results and limits: Immune exposure was documented only through CMV serostatus. An ancestry cluster, one associated with Asian ancestry, reportedly showed fewer N-insertions than the roughly 610-donor mean in a later analysis.

Germline V gives CDR1 LGHNA, CDR2 YSLEER. After removal of 0 bases from V and 0 bases from J, the junction contained 3 bases not matched to a gene. The CDR3 loop spans 17 amino acids. This clone was observed a single time. Its cognate antigen is unknown. Donors in the study were healthy people who gave bone marrow. Primers for the PCR totalled 60 Vbeta and 13 Jbeta. Sequencing was performed with immunoSEQ multiplex PCR; in TCRdb, only in-frame clones are kept and a portion is missing. The sample records 150,000 to 200,000 clones, around 80% being singletons. V gene TRBV4-3 combines with J gene TRBJ2-3, with 10 bases fitting TRBD1. This sequence originates from a woman under 40 in good health and CMV-seronegative. Sequencing input: PBMCs. The CDR3 loop is CASSQDRQGASTDTQYF. CDR3 in DNA: TGCGCCAGCAGCCAAGATCGACAGGGGGCTAGCACAGATACGCAGTATTTT.